The 29 T cell receptor beta chains presented below share a single source sample, sequenced in a study of T cells in tuberculosis. Sequencing used immunoSEQ multiplex PCR; TCRdb keeps in-frame clones, though not all of them. The sample yields over 40,000 clones, approximately 95% seen once. Sequenced input: PBMCs. The receptor set was obtained from a donor aged 10-29 years with latent tuberculosis or without tuberculosis infection.

This clone was seen only once. V and J are TRBV5-6 and TRBJ1-5; D is uncertain. The CDR3 has 15 residues. CDR1 SGHDT and CDR2 YYEEEE come from the germline V gene. The V gene lost 1 base and the J gene lost 0 bases, with 8 bases spanning the gap. Written as DNA, the CDR3 is TGTGCCAGCAGCTTGAAACAGTATAGCAATCAGCCCCAGCATTTT. As protein: CASSLKQYSNQPQHF. Looking up the rest from reference TRBV5-6 and TRBJ1-5 gives the full variable domain: DAGVTQSPTHLIKTRGQQVTLRCSPKSGHDTVSWYQQALGQGPQFIFQYYEEEERQRGNFPDRFSGHQFPNYSSELNVNALLLGDSALYLCASSLKQYSNQPQHFGDGTRLSIL.

The chain recombines TRBV30 with TRBJ2-3; TRBD2 agrees at 12 bases. V dropped 6 bases and J dropped 2; count of bases not matched to a gene: 3. The CDR3 extends over 14 amino acids. Per germline, CDR1 GTSNPN and CDR2 SVGIG (reference sequence). The CDR3 loop is CACRLAGATDTQYF. CDR3 DNA sequence: TGTGCCTGCCGACTAGCGGGGGCCACAGATACGCAGTATTTT.

The rearrangement links TRBV19 to TRBJ1-2; 7 positions match TRBD1. V lost 1 base to trimming and J lost 1 base; unmatched junction nucleotides: 21. The germline V gene has CDR1 LNHDA and CDR2 SQIVND (reference sequence). There are 21 residues in the CDR3. CDR3 amino acids: CASSIGLRGGTANKFNYGYTF. CDR3 in DNA: TGTGCCAGTAGTATAGGCCTGCGGGGGGGGACAGCGAATAAATTTAACTATGGCTACACCTTC.

The rearrangement uses TRBV19 and TRBJ2-3, with TRBD2 matching 10 bases. Germline CDR1 and CDR2: LNHDA and SQIVND (reference sequence). The length of the CDR3 is 15 residues. Germline trimming cut 1 base from V and 5 bases from J; bases unmatched to any gene: 3. Here the CDR3 DNA reads TGTGCCAGTAGTATAGTGGCTAGCGGGGGAGATACGCAGTATTTT. Its translation is CASSIVASGGDTQYF.

This clone showed up just once. The chain uses TRBV2 and TRBJ2-1, with 10 bases matching TRBD2. The CDR3 runs 13 residues. The V gene end was trimmed by 6 bases and the J gene end by 8 bases; junction bases not matched to a gene: 4. In germline, CDR1 is SNHLY, CDR2 FYNNEI. CDR3 coding DNA: TGTGCCAGCAGGAGCGGGGGGGCCCATGAGCAGTTCTTC. It specifies CASRSGGAHEQFF.

The genes are TRBV28 and TRBJ2-2, with a tentative D call TRBD1 (6 bases). This CDR3 is 17 amino acids long. The germline CDR1 and CDR2 sequences are MDHEN and SYDVKM. V gave up 6 bases and J gave up 0 bases, with 17 bases separating them. CDR3 nucleotides: TGTGCCAGCAGCAACCTCAGGGGAGCCCCGAACACCGGGGAGCTGTTTTTT. Translating it yields CASSNLRGAPNTGELFF. Full variable domain (outside the CDR3, taken from reference TRBV28 and TRBJ2-2): DVKVTQSSRYLVKRTGEKVFLECVQDMDHENMFWYRQDPGLGLRLIYFSYDVKMKEKGDIPEGYSVSREKKERFSLILESASTNQTSMYLCASSNLRGAPNTGELFFGEGSRLTVL.

This clone has more than one count but fewer than ten. V gene TRBV14 combines with J gene TRBJ1-5; D unresolved. Trimming took off 1 base at V and 2 bases at J, with 9 bases between the two ends. This CDR3 is built from 15 residues. Looked up from germline, CDR1 is SGHDN and CDR2 is FVKESK. The CDR3 loop is CASSQVGGGNQPQHF. CDR3 bases: TGTGCCAGCAGCCAAGTTGGCGGGGGCAATCAGCCCCAGCATTTT.

The rearrangement joins TRBV28 to TRBJ2-7, with 8 bases that match TRBD1. V dropped 6 bases and J dropped 2; count of bases not matched to a gene: 6. The CDR3 runs to 14 residues. Germline V gene data show CDR1 as MDHEN and CDR2 as SYDVKM. CDR3 sequence: CASRNRDRPYEQYF. CDR3 coding DNA: TGTGCCAGCAGAAACCGGGACAGGCCCTACGAGCAGTACTTC.

The rearrangement uses TRBV6-5 and TRBJ2-3, with D unclear. The germline V and J ends were trimmed by 4 bases and 11 bases, with 16 bases remaining between them. Germline V gene sequence: CDR1 MNHEY, CDR2 SVGAGI. The CDR3 has 13 amino acids. The CDR3 region has the DNA TGTGCCAGCAGTTCCCTGAAATTTCCCGGGCAGTATTTT. Its translation: CASSSLKFPGQYF.

This chain links TRBV7-8 with TRBJ2-2; TRBD2 matches 10 bases. The CDR3 spans 17 residues. Germline CDR1 and CDR2: SGHVS and FQNEAQ. With V trimmed by 1 base and J by 4 bases, 6 bases remained unmatched. The CDR3 DNA reads TGTGCCAGCAGCTTAGTCGGCCTAGCGGGGGTCACCGGGGAGCTGTTTTTT. It encodes CASSLVGLAGVTGELFF.

A single count supports this clone. The DNA of the CDR3 is TGTGCCAGCAGCCCTCGGCCCTTCGAGCGGGAAGCTTTCTTT. This gives the protein CASSPRPFEREAFF. This chain links TRBV27 with TRBJ1-1, with no clear D. Trimming pared 6 bases from V and 8 bases from J, leaving 19 bases between. CDR1 is MNHEY, CDR2 SMNVEV, per germline (reference sequence). This CDR3 comprises 14 residues.

CDR3 residues: CASSPLGGHPASEAFF. CDR3 DNA: TGTGCCAGCAGTCCCTTAGGGGGTCACCCTGCCTCTGAAGCTTTCTTT. The chain links TRBV7-3 to TRBJ1-1; D is possibly TRBD1 (6 bases). The CDR3 is 16 amino acids. V was cut by 6 bases and J by 6 bases, with 23 bases left in between. CDR1 is SGHTA and CDR2 is FQGTGA in the germline V gene. The full variable domain, completed using reference TRBV7-3 and TRBJ1-1, is GAGVSQTPSNKVTEKGKYVELRCDPISGHTALYWYRQSLGQGPEFLIYFQGTGAADDSGLPNDRFFAVRPEGSVSTLKIQRTERGDSAVYLCASSPLGGHPASEAFFGQGTRLTVV.

The chain couples TRBV9 to TRBJ2-3; 13 nucleotides line up with TRBD2. Trimming at V came to 4 bases and at J to 4 bases, leaving 3 bases not matched to a gene. CDR1 is SGDLS, CDR2 YYNGEE, per germline. This CDR3 comprises 15 residues. The chain's CDR3 is CASSTTSGGADTQYF. The CDR3 region has the DNA TGTGCCAGCAGCACAACTAGCGGGGGGGCAGATACGCAGTATTTT.

The chain uses TRBV19 and TRBJ2-3, with 8 bases matching TRBD2. Germline V gives CDR1 LNHDA, CDR2 SQIVND (reference sequence). CDR3 size: 15 residues. J lost 3 bases, V lost 4 bases, and 6 bases had no gene match. CDR3 DNA sequence: TGTGCCAGTAGTAATCCGGGGGGGCTAACAGATACGCAGTATTTT. Its translation: CASSNPGGLTDTQYF.

This chain connects TRBV28 to TRBJ2-2; 9 positions agree with TRBD2. This CDR3 spans 15 amino acids. In germline, CDR1 is MDHEN, CDR2 SYDVKM. The V gene end was trimmed by 1 base and the J gene end by 8 bases; junction bases not matched to a gene: 5. The CDR3 DNA follows: TGTGCCAGCAGTTTATCTGGCGGGGGGGCTGGGGAGCTGTTTTTT. It codes for CASSLSGGGAGELFF.

The J gene is TRBJ2-2, the V gene TRBV7-6; the match to TRBD1 covers 9 bases. The CDR3 length is 17 residues. V was clipped by 4 bases and J by 6 bases; unmatched bases: 12. Germline loops: CDR1 SGHVS, CDR2 FNYEAQ. The CDR3 loop reads CASSSQRRRQGAGELFF. CDR3 sequence (DNA): TGTGCCAGCAGCTCCCAACGCCGACGACAGGGGGCCGGGGAGCTGTTTTTT.

V is TRBV19 and J is TRBJ1-3; 7 nucleotides agree with TRBD1. The ends lost 8 bases at V and 0 bases at J; junction bases unmatched: 16. The CDR3 is 18 residues long. Germline CDR1 reads LNHDA; CDR2 reads SQIVND (reference sequence). The DNA of the CDR3 is TGTGCCAGTTCACAGGGACCTGCTGCAGGGGGCTCTGGAAACACCATATATTTT. This codes for CASSQGPAAGGSGNTIYF.

The V call is TRBV30, the J call TRBJ2-3; 8 nucleotides match TRBD2. CDR3 length equals 15 residues. The germline V gene encodes CDR1 GTSNPN and CDR2 SVGIG (reference sequence). The ends lost 2 bases at V and 3 bases at J; junction bases unmatched: 7. The CDR3 DNA reads TGTGCCTGGAGTCCTTTAGCGGGAATGACAGATACGCAGTATTTT. Protein product: CAWSPLAGMTDTQYF.

V usage is TRBV5-1 and J usage is TRBJ1-6, with 7 positions matching TRBD1. The CDR3 is 18 amino acids. Germline CDR1 is SGHRS and CDR2 is YFSETQ. V lost 0 bases to trimming and J lost 8 bases; unmatched junction nucleotides: 14. CDR3 sequence (DNA): TGCGCCAGCAGCTTGGATCCAGGGGGAGGCTTCGTGTATTCACCCCTCCACTTT. Translation: CASSLDPGGGFVYSPLHF.

The chain links TRBV10-3 to TRBJ1-2; 10 bases are a match to TRBD1. J gave up 7 bases and V 10 bases, and 21 bases lay outside the gene matches. There are 17 residues in the CDR3. Germline CDR1 and CDR2: ENHRY and SYGVKD. CDR3: CATSGTGAGPQAGGYTF. CDR3 DNA sequence: TGTGCCACCAGCGGGACAGGGGCCGGACCCCAGGCAGGTGGCTACACCTTC.

This clone occurred once. The V gene is TRBV5-1, the J gene TRBJ2-7, with 7 bases lining up with TRBD2. From germline, CDR1 is SGHRS and CDR2 YFSETQ. The CDR3 is 14 residues long. V gave up 0 bases and J gave up 5 bases; unmatched junction bases: 5. CDR3 amino acids: CASSLAGTKHEQYF. The CDR3 DNA reads TGCGCCAGCAGCTTGGCTGGGACTAAACACGAGCAGTACTTC. Full variable domain (remainder filled in from reference TRBV5-1 and TRBJ2-7): KAGVTQTPRYLIKTRGQQVTLSCSPISGHRSVSWYQQTPGQGLQFLFEYFSETQRNKGNFPGRFSGRQFSNSRSEMNVSTLELGDSALYLCASSLAGTKHEQYFGPGTRLTVT.

This clone was found once. V is TRBV19 and J is TRBJ2-2, with TRBD1 matching over 7 bases. Germline V gene lookup returns CDR1 LNHDA and CDR2 SQIVND (reference sequence). Trimming cost V 3 bases and J 1 base; bases outside gene matches: 2. This CDR3 contains 15 residues. CDR3 in amino acids: CASSMRTGNTGELFF. The CDR3 DNA follows: TGTGCCAGTAGTATGAGGACAGGGAACACCGGGGAGCTGTTTTTT.

This clone was counted once. The chain recombines TRBV2 with TRBJ2-7; maybe TRBD2 (5 bases). The V gene's germline CDR1 is SNHLY and CDR2 FYNNEI. Trimming pared 6 bases from V and 5 bases from J, leaving 11 bases between. CDR3 length: 12 amino acids. CDR3 amino acids: CASRRAEDEQYF. DNA of the CDR3: TGTGCCAGCAGACGGGCGGAGGACGAGCAGTACTTC.

The genes are TRBV9 and TRBJ2-7; perhaps TRBD1 as D (6 bases). Germline V gene sequence: CDR1 SGDLS, CDR2 YYNGEE. The CDR3 covers 16 residues. V lost 0 bases to trimming and J lost 2 bases, with 15 bases between them. The CDR3 DNA reads TGTGCCAGCAGCGTAGGACACCGGGACACCCCCTACGAGCAGTACTTC. It translates to CASSVGHRDTPYEQYF.

The V and J genes are TRBV5-4 and TRBJ2-1; 12 bases are a match to TRBD2. Germline V gene data show CDR1 as SGHNT and CDR2 as YYREEE (reference sequence). J lost 6 bases, V lost 3 bases, and 13 bases had no gene match. This CDR3 region has 18 residues. In nucleotides, the CDR3 is TGTGCCAGCAGCTCCACCAAAAAGACTAGCGGGGGCATCAATGAGCAGTTCTTC. Translation: CASSSTKKTSGGINEQFF. Drawing the rest from reference TRBV5-4 and TRBJ2-1, the complete variable domain is ETGVTQSPTHLIKTRGQQVTLRCSSQSGHNTVSWYQQALGQGPQFIFQYYREEENGRGNFPPRFSGLQFPNYSSELNVNALELDDSALYLCASSSTKKTSGGINEQFFGPGTRLTVL.

The rearrangement links TRBV30 to TRBJ1-5; 8 bases line up with TRBD1. Trimming took 0 bases from V and 7 from J; bases not matched to a gene: 8. Per the germline V gene, CDR1 is GTSNPN and CDR2 is SVGIG (reference sequence). The CDR3 covers 15 residues. CDR3 residues: CAWSVGRGRAQPQHF. The DNA of the CDR3 is TGTGCCTGGAGTGTAGGCAGGGGGCGCGCCCAGCCCCAGCATTTT. Full variable domain (remainder filled in from reference TRBV30 and TRBJ1-5): SQTIHQWPATLVQPVGSPLSLECTVEGTSNPNLYWYRQAAGRGLQLLFYSVGIGQISSEVPQNLSASRPQDRQFILSSKKLLLSDSGFYLCAWSVGRGRAQPQHFGDGTRLSIL.

V usage is TRBV7-9 and J usage is TRBJ2-4; a weak D match, TRBD2 (6 bases). The V end was cut by 1 base, the J end by 16 bases, with 17 bases between. Germline lookup yields CDR1 SEHNR and CDR2 FQNEAQ (reference sequence). This CDR3 is 13 amino acids long. The CDR3 coding sequence is TGTGCCAGCAGCTTAGAGGGAACGGGACTCATTTACTTC. It codes for CASSLEGTGLIYF.

This clone was seen once. The V and J genes are TRBV5-1 and TRBJ2-1, with a possible D match to TRBD2 (6 bases). Trimming shortened V by 7 bases and J by 2 bases, and 22 bases separated the two germline ends. The germline V gene encodes CDR1 SGHRS and CDR2 YFSETQ. CDR3 size: 17 residues. DNA of the CDR3: TGCGCCAGCGCGGCGGGGTTAGGGTGGAGGACCTACAATGAGCAGTTCTTC. This sequence encodes CASAAGLGWRTYNEQFF. Full variable domain (outside the CDR3, taken from reference TRBV5-1 and TRBJ2-1): KAGVTQTPRYLIKTRGQQVTLSCSPISGHRSVSWYQQTPGQGLQFLFEYFSETQRNKGNFPGRFSGRQFSNSRSEMNVSTLELGDSALYLCASAAGLGWRTYNEQFFGPGTRLTVL.

This chain uses TRBV29-1 with TRBJ2-5; D unresolved. Germline V lookup: CDR1 SQVTM, CDR2 ANQGSEA. The V and J ends lost 3 bases and 5 bases respectively, with 7 bases between them. The CDR3 runs to 11 residues. The DNA of the CDR3 is TGCAGCGTTGAGTTACGGGAGACCCAGTACTTC. Translating gives CSVELRETQYF.